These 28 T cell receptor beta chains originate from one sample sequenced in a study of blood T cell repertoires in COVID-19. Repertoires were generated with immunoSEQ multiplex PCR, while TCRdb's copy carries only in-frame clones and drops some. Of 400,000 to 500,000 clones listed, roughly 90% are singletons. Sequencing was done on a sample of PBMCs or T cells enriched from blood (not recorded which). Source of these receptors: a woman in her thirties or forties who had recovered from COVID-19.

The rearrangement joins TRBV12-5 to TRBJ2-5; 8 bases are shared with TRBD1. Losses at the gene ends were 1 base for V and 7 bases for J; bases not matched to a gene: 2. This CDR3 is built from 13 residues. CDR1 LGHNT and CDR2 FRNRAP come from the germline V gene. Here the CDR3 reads CASGLADRGTQYF. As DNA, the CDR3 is TGTGCTAGTGGTTTGGCAGACAGGGGGACCCAGTACTTC. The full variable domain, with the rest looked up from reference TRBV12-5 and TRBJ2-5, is DARVTQTPRHKVTEMGQEVTMRCQPILGHNTVFWYRQTMMQGLELLAYFRNRAPLDDSGMPKDRFSAEMPDATLATLKIQPSEPRDSAVYFCASGLADRGTQYFGPGTRLLVL.

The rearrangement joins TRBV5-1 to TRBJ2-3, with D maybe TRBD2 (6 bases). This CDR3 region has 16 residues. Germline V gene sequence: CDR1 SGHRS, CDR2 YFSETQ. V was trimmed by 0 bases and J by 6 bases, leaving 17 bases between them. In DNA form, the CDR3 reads TGCGCCAGCAGCTTGGGTCCGGGAGCGGGTGAGGATACGCAGTATTTT. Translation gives CASSLGPGAGEDTQYF.

The CDR3 coding sequence is TGTGCCAGCAGCCAATCGGGGAGTTGGAACACTGAAGCTTTCTTT. Its translation is CASSQSGSWNTEAFF. J is TRBJ1-1 and V is TRBV3-1 (or the pseudogene TRBV3-2); unclear D gene. CDR1 is LGHDT and CDR2 is YNNKEL in the germline V gene (reference sequence). V lost 2 bases and J lost 1, with 11 bases in between. The CDR3 sequence is 15 residues long.

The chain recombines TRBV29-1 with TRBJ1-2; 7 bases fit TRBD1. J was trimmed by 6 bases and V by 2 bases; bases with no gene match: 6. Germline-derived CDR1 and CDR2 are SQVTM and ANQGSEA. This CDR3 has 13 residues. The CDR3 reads CSVERARGNGYTF. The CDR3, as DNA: TGCAGCGTTGAAAGGGCCAGGGGGAATGGCTACACCTTC.

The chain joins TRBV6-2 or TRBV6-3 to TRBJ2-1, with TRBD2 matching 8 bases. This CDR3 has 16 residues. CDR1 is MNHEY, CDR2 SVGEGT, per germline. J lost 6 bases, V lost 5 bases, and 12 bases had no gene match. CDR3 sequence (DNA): TGTGCCAGCAGTCCCCCACCAGCGGGAGATCGCAATGAGCAGTTCTTC. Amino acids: CASSPPPAGDRNEQFF.

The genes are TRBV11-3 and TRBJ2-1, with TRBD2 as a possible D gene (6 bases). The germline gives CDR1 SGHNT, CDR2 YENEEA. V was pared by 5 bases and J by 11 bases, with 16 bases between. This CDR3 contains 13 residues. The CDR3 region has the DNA TGTGCCAGCAGCGAGGGACTGGCTCTGAAGCAGTTCTTC. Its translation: CASSEGLALKQFF.

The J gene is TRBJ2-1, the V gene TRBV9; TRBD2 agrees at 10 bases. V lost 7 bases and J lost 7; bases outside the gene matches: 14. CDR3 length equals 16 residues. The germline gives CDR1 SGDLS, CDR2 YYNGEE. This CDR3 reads CASGRRLAGGGNEQFF. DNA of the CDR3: TGTGCCAGCGGACGAAGACTAGCGGGTGGAGGTAATGAGCAGTTCTTC.

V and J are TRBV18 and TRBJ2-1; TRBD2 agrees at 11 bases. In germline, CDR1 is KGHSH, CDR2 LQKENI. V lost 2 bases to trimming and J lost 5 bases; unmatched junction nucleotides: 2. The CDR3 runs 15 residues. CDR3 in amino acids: CASSPALAGDNEQFF. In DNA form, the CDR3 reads TGTGCCAGCTCACCAGCACTAGCGGGGGACAATGAGCAGTTCTTC.

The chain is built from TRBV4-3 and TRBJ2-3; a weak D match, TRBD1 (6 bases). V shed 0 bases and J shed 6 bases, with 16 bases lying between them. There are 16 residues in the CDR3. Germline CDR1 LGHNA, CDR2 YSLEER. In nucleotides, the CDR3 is TGCGCCAGCAGCCAAGATCTAGGTAGGGGGATTGATACGCAGTATTTT. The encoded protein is CASSQDLGRGIDTQYF.

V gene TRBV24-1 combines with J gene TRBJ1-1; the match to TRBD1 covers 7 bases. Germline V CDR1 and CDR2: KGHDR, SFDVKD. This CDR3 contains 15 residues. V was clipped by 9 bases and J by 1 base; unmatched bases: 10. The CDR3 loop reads CATRTGEASNTEAFF. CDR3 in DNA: TGTGCCACCCGGACAGGAGAGGCCTCGAACACTGAAGCTTTCTTT.

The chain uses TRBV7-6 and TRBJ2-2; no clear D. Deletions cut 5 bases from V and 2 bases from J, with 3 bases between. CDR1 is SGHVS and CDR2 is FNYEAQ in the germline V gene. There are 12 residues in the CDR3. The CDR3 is CASSHNTGELFF. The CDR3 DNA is TGTGCCAGCAGCCATAACACCGGGGAGCTGTTTTTT.

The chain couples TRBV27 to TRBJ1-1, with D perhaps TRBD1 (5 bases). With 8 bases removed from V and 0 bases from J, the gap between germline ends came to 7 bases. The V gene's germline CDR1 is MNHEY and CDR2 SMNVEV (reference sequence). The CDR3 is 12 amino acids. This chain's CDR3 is CASRGLNTEAFF. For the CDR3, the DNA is TGTGCCAGCCGGGGGTTGAACACTGAAGCTTTCTTT.

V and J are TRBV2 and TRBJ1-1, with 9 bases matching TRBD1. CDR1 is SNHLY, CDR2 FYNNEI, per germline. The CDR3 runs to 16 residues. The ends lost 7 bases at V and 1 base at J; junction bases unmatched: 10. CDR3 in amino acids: CASTRDRASQNTEAFF. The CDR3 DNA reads TGTGCCAGCACCCGGGACAGGGCTTCTCAGAACACTGAAGCTTTCTTT. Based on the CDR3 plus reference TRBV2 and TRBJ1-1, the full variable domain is EPEVTQTPSHQVTQMGQEVILRCVPISNHLYFYWYRQILGQKVEFLVSFYNNEISEKSEIFDDQFSVERPDGSNFTLKIRSTKLEDSAMYFCASTRDRASQNTEAFFGQGTRLTVV.

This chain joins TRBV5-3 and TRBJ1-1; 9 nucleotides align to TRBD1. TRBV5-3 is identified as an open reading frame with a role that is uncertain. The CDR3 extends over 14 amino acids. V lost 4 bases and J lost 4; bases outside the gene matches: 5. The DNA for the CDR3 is TGTGCCAGAAGCAACCGGGACAGGGTCACTGAAGCTTTCTTT. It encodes CARSNRDRVTEAFF.

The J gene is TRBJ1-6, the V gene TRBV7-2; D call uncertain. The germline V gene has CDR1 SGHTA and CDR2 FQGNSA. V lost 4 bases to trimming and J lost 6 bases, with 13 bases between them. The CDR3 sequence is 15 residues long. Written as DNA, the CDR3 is TGTGCCAGCAGCTCAAGATTGGCAAGTAATTCACCCCTCCACTTT. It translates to CASSSRLASNSPLHF.

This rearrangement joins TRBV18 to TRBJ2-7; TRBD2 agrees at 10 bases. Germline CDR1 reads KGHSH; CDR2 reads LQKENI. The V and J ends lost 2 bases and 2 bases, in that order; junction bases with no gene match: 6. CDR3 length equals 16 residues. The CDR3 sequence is CASSPGASGSPYEQYF. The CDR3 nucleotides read TGTGCCAGCTCACCAGGAGCTAGCGGGAGTCCCTACGAGCAGTACTTC.

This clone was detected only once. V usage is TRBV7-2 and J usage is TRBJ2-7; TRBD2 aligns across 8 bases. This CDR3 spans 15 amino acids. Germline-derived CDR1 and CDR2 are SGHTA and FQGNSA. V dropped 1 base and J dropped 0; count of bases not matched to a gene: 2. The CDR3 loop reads CASSLVAGISYEQYF. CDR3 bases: TGTGCCAGCAGCTTAGTAGCGGGGATCTCCTACGAGCAGTACTTC.

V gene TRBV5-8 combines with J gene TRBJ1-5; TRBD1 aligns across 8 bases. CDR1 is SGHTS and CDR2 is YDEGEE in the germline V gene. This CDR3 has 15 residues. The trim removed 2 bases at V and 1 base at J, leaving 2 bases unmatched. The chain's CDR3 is CASSFGQGSNQPQHF. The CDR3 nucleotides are TGTGCCAGCAGCTTTGGACAGGGCAGCAATCAGCCCCAGCATTTT.

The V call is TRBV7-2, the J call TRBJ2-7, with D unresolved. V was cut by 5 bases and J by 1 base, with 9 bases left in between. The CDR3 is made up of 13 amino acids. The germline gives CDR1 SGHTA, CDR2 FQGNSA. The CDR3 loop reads CASSPPGSYEQYF. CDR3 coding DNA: TGTGCCAGCAGCCCCCCCGGGTCCTACGAGCAGTACTTC.

Written as DNA, the CDR3 is TGTGCCAGCAGCTTAGATGAGGGCCATAGGTCTTTCTTT. Protein: CASSLDEGHRSFF. The chain employs TRBV7-2 and TRBJ1-1; no firm D call. The CDR3 runs to 13 residues. Trimming left V 1 base short and J 12 bases short, with 15 bases between. Germline V gene data show CDR1 as SGHTA and CDR2 as FQGNSA.

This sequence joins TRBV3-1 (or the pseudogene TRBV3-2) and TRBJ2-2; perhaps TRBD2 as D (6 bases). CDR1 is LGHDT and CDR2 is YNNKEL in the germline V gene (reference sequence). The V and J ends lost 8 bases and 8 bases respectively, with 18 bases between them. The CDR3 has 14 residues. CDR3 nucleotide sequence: TGTGCCAGCCGTCGCGAGTCGGGAGCTGGGGAGCTGTTTTTT. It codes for CASRRESGAGELFF.

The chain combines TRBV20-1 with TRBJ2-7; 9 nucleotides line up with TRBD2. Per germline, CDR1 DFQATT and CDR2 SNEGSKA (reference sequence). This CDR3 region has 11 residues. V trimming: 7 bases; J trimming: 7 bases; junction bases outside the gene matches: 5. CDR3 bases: TGCAGTGTAGCGGGAGTCTTAGAGCAGTACTTC. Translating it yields CSVAGVLEQYF.

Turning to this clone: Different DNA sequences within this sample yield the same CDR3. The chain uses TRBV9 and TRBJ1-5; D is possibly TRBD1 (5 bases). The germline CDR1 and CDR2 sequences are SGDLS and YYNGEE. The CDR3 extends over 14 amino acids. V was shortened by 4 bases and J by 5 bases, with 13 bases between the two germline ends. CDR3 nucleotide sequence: TGTGCCAGCAGCTTTGGGCAGGGTGATCAGCCCCAGCATTTT. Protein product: CASSFGQGDQPQHF.

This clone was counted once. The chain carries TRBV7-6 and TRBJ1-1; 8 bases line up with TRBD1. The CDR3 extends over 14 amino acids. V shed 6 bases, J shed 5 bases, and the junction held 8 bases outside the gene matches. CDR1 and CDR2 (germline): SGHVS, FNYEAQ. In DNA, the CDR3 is TGTGCCAGCAGTAGTAGACAGGGGTGGACTGAAGCTTTCTTT. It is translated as CASSSRQGWTEAFF. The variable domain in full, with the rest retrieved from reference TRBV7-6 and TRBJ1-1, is GAGVSQSPRYKVTKRGQDVALRCDPISGHVSLYWYRQALGQGPEFLTYFNYEAQQDKSGLPNDRFSAERPEGSISTLTIQRTEQRDSAMYRCASSSRQGWTEAFFGQGTRLTVV.

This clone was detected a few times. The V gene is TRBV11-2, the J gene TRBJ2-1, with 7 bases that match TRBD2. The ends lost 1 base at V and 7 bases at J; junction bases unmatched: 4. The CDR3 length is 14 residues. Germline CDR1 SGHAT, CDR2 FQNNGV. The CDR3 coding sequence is TGTGCCAGCAGCTTAGGGGCTAGCGGAAATGAGCAGTTCTTC. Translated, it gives CASSLGASGNEQFF.

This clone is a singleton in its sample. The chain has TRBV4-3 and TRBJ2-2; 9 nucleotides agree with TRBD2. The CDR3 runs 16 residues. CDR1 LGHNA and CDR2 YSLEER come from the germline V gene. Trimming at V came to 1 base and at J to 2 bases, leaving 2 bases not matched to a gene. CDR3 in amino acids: CASSQGLAANTGELFF. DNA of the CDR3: TGCGCCAGCAGCCAAGGACTAGCGGCTAACACCGGGGAGCTGTTTTTT.

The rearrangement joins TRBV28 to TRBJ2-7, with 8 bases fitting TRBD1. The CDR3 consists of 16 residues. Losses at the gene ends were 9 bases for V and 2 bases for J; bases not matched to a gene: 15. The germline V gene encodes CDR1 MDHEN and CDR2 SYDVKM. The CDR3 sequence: CASWGQGARQTYEQYF. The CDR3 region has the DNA TGTGCCAGTTGGGGGCAGGGGGCCCGACAGACCTACGAGCAGTACTTC.

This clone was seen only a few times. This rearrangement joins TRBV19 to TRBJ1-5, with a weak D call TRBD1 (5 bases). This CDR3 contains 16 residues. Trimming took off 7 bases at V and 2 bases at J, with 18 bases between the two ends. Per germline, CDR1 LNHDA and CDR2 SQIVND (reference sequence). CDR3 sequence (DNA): TGTGCCAGTACCGGCGGGGCCAGGGCGGGCAATCAGCCCCAGCATTTT. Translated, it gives CASTGGARAGNQPQHF.